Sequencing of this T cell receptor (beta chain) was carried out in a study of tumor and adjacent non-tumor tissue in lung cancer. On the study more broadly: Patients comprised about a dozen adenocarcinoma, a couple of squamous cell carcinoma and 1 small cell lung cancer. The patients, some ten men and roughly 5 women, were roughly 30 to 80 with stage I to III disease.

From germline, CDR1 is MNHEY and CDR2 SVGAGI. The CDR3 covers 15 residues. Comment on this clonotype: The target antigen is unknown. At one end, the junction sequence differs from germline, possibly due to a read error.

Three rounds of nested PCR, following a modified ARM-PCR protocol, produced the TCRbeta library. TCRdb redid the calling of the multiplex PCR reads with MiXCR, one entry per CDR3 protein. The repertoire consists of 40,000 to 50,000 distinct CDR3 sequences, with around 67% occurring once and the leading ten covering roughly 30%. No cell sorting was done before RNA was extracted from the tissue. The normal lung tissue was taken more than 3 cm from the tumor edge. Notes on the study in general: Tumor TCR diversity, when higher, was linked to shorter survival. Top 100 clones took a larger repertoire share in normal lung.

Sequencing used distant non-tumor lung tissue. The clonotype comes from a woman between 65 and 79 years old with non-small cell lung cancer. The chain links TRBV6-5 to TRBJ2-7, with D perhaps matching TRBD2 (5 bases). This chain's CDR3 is CASTTQVEGAYEQYF. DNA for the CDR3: TGTGCCAGCACCACGCAAGTCGAGGGAGCCTACGAGCAATACTTC.